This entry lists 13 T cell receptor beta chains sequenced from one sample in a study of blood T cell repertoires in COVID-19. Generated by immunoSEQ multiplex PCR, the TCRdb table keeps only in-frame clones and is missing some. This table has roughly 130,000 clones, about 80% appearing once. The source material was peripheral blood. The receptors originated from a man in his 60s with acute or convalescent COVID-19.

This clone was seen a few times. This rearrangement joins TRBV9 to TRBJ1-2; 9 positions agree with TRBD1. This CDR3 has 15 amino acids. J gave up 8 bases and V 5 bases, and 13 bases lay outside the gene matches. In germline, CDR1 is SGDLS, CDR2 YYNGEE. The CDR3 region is CASSDTGTGLGGYTF. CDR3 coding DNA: TGTGCCAGCAGTGATACCGGGACAGGGCTAGGAGGCTACACCTTC.

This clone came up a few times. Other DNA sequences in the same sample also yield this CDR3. In DNA, the CDR3 is TGTGCCAGCAGTTCGCCGGGACAGGGAAGTGAAAAACTGTTTTTT. This sequence encodes CASSSPGQGSEKLFF. This chain uses TRBV28 with TRBJ1-4, with TRBD1 matching over 9 bases. The CDR3 has 15 amino acids. Trimming at V came to 4 bases and at J to 7 bases, leaving 7 bases not matched to a gene. CDR1 and CDR2 (germline): MDHEN, SYDVKM.

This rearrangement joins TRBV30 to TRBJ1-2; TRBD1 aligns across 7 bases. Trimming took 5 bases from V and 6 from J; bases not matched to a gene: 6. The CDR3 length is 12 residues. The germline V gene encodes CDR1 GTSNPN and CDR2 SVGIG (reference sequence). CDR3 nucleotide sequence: TGTGCCTGGGGGAGACAGGGAAATGGCTACACCTTC. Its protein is CAWGRQGNGYTF.

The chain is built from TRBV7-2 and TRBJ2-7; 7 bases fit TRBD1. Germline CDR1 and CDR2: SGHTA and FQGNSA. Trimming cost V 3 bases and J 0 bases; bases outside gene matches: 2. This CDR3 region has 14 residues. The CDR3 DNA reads TGTGCCAGCAGCTTGACAGGGAGCTCCTACGAGCAGTACTTC. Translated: CASSLTGSSYEQYF.

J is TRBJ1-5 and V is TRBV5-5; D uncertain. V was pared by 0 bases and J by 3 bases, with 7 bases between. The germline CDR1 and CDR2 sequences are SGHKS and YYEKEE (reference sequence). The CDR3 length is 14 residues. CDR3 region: CASSLGLINQPQHF. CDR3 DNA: TGTGCCAGCAGCTTGGGACTGATCAATCAGCCCCAGCATTTT. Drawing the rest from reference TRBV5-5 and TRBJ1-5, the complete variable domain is DAGVTQSPTHLIKTRGQQVTLRCSPISGHKSVSWYQQVLGQGPQFIFQYYEKEERGRGNFPDRFSARQFPNYSSELNVNALLLGDSALYLCASSLGLINQPQHFGDGTRLSIL.

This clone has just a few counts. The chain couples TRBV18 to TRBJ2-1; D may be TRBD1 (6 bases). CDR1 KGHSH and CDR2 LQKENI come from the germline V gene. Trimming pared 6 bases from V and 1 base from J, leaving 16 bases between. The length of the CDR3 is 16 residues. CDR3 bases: TGTGCCAGCTCTCCAGGGGCTCAGGGATCCTACAATGAGCAGTTCTTC. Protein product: CASSPGAQGSYNEQFF.

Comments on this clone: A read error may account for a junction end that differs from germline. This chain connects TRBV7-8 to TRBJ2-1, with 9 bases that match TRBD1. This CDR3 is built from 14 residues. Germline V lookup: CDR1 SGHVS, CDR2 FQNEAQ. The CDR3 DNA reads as TGTGTCAGCCGACAGGGGGGCTCCTACAATGAGCAGTTCTTC. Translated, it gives CVSRQGGSYNEQFF.

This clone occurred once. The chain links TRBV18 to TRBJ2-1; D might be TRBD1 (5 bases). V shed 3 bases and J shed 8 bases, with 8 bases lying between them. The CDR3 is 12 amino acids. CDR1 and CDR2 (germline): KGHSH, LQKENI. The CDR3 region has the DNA TGTGCCAGCTCACCCAGGGCCGATGAGCAGTTCTTC. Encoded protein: CASSPRADEQFF.

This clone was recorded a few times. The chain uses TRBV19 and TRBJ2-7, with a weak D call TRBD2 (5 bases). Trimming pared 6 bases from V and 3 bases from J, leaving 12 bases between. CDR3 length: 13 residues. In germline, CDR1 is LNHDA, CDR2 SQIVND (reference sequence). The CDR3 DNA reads TGTGCCAGTAGCCGCCCCCGGGGCTACGAGCAGTACTTC. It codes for CASSRPRGYEQYF.

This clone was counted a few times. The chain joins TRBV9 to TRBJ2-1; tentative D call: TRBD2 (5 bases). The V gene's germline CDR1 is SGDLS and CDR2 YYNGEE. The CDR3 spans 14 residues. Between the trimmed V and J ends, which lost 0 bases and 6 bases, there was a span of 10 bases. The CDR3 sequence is CASSVATSGNEQFF. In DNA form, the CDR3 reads TGTGCCAGCAGCGTAGCTACTAGTGGCAATGAGCAGTTCTTC.

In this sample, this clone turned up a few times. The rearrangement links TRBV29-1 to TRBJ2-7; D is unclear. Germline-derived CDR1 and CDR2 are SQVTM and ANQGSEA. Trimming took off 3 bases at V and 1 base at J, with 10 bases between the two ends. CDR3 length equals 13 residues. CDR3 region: CSVEPDNSYEQYF. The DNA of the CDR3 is TGCAGCGTTGAGCCCGACAATTCCTACGAGCAGTACTTC.

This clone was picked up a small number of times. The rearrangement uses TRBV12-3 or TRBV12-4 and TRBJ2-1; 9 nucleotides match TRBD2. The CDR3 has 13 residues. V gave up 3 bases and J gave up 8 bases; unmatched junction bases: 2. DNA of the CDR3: TGTGCCAGCAGTTTGCGGACTAGCGATGAGCAGTTCTTC. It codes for CASSLRTSDEQFF.

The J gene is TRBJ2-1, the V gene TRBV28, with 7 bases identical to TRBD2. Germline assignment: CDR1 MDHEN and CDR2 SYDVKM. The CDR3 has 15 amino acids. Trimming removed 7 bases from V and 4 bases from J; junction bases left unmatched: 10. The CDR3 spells CASTLGRAGYNEQFF. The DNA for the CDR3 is TGTGCCAGCACCCTTGGTCGAGCGGGGTACAATGAGCAGTTCTTC.